Included here is one TCR beta chain sequence, with context. Its antigen is as yet unknown. Method: immunoSEQ multiplex PCR; TCRdb's copy keeps in-frame clones and lacks some. The profile shows 64,000 or so clones, roughly 88% of them singletons. The data are from a study of T cells in localized non-small cell lung cancer. Study-wide results and caveats: Adjacent lung had a median approximately 50 of the 100 largest tumor clones. Because researchers sequenced only one region of the tumor, heterogeneity is still possible. Patients showing higher blood T cell density tended to see longer overall survival. Peak T cell clonality was found in uninvolved adjacent lung, exceeding tumor.

This CDR3 is built from 14 residues. Trimming cost V 2 bases and J 5 bases, with 14 bases left between them. Germline values: CDR1 SGHRS, CDR2 YFSETQ. This chain uses TRBV5-1 with TRBJ2-7; a possible D gene is TRBD2 (6 bases). Sequencing was performed on peripheral blood, taken before any cancer treatment. The clonotype originates from a woman aged 40-69 years with stage I lung adenocarcinoma. CDR3 in amino acids: CASSLAGPGHEQYF. The CDR3 nucleotides are TGCGCCAGCAGCTTAGCGGGCCCCGGGCACGAGCAGTACTTC.